This entry describes one T cell receptor (beta chain). A read error may explain this, as a much larger clone is one base away. V shed 7 bases and J 8 bases; nucleotides not matched to a gene: 9. The CDR3 is made up of 14 amino acids. Germline CDR1 is MNHNS and CDR2 is SASEGT. These data are taken from a study of human T cells and chemical hapten exposure. Each CDR3 protein gets one entry after TCRdb re-called the RACE reads with MiXCR. The sample yields some 43,000 distinct CDR3 sequences, 4% seen once. As for time point: patch test 1, 2 weeks after DPC sensitization. Treatment given: therapeutic diphenylcyclopropenone sensitization with weekly scalp DPC. From whole blood left unfractionated, total RNA was extracted.

V and J are TRBV6-1 and TRBJ2-1; the match to TRBD2 covers 9 bases. The specimen comprised whole blood, sampled in connection with sensitization to the hapten diphenylcyclopropenone (DPC). This receptor was obtained from a man aged 45-65 years with alopecia areata. Some clones in this sample may be carry-over from other donors' samples. CDR3 sequence reads: CASTLPAGGDEQFF. The CDR3 DNA reads TGTGCCAGCACCCTTCCAGCGGGAGGTGATGAGCAGTTCTTC.